This TCR beta chain emerged from a study of T cells in Graves' hyperthyroidism and ophthalmopathy. Study overall: Sampling of peripheral blood happened at initial diagnosis, prior to any treatment.

The CDR3 covers 18 residues. The germline V and J ends were trimmed by 1 base and 2 bases, with 19 bases remaining between them. Germline assignment: CDR1 LGHNA and CDR2 YNFKEQ. Worth noting for this clonotype: Its matching antigen is unknown.

RNA transcripts were the template for amplifying TCR beta CDR3 regions. The HTBI set primed first-round TCR CDR3 RT-PCR. One entry per CDR3 protein, called by TCRdb with MiXCR from the multiplex PCR reads. The sample includes about 590,000 distinct CDR3 sequences, 12% to 15% seen only once; the top ten take more than 6%. General study findings and limits: The model made its ophthalmopathy prediction, and onset followed a median approximately 6.5 months later. Blood also contained most expanded thyroid clonotypes above 0.001.

Out of roughly 9.1 ml of fresh peripheral blood came the PBMCs. The genes are TRBV4-2 and TRBJ2-3, with D uncertain. This sequence was found in a woman between 18 and 29 years old with Graves' ophthalmopathy. Sequencing used blood. CDR3 protein: CASSQVDLRASTTDTQYF. The CDR3 DNA is TGTGCCAGCAGCCAAGTTGACCTCCGAGCCTCAACCACAGATACGCAGTATTTT.